This T cell receptor beta chain was observed in a study of cytomegalovirus exposure and HLA in healthy donors. The overall study: From donors who were HLA-typed, an early data release held about 85 million unique TCRs. Findings and limits, study-wide: When analyzed later, a missense DCLRE1C variant was found to be linked to TCR beta V- and J-gene trimming. DRB1 had the most TCR associations and HLA-C the fewest, a later analysis found, with rates varying by HLA locus. Reportedly, diagnosis of cytomegalovirus status by the classifier showed high specificity and sensitivity.

PCR involved 60 Vbeta and 13 Jbeta primers. Repertoires were generated with immunoSEQ multiplex PCR, while TCRdb's copy carries only in-frame clones and drops some. This sample has 170,000 or so clones, with approximately 80% found just once. Note on this clone: Antigen specificity is unknown.

The source material was PBMCs. The clonotype originates from a woman in her 30s in good health and CMV-seronegative.

The CDR3 DNA follows: TGTGCCAGCAGCTGGACAGAGAACACTGAAGCTTTCTTT. This encodes CASSWTENTEAFF. This chain joins TRBV5-5 and TRBJ1-1; the D gene is possibly TRBD1 (6 bases). V gave up 3 bases and J gave up 1 base, with 7 bases separating them. The length of the CDR3 is 13 residues. Germline CDR1 reads SGHKS; CDR2 reads YYEKEE (reference sequence).